These 20 T cell receptor beta chains originate from one sample sequenced in a study of shared T cell receptors in the human thymus. Some clones are missing from TCRdb's copy, which holds only in-frame ones; the method was immunoSEQ multiplex PCR. The data show approximately 660,000 clones, with more than 75% seen just once and roughly 0.0097% held by the top ten. The same sample was also used in a study of human thymus T cells.

The sample consisted of thymocytes. The source of these receptors is a boy younger than two with a congenital heart defect.

This sequence joins TRBV23-1 and TRBJ2-5; 10 bases agree with TRBD1. TRBV23-1 qualifies as an ORF whose function is uncertain. The CDR3 loop spans 16 amino acids. The trim removed 2 bases at V and 4 bases at J, leaving 7 bases unmatched. The CDR3 region has the DNA TGCGCCAGCAGTCAACATTGGACAGGGGGACTAGAGACCCAGTACTTC. Amino acid sequence: CASSQHWTGGLETQYF.

The CDR3: CASSPPTSGSHEQYF. The CDR3 DNA reads as TGTGCCAGCAGCCCACCGACTAGCGGGAGCCACGAGCAGTACTTC. The chain has TRBV7-9 and TRBJ2-7; 12 bases match TRBD2. Germline trimming cut 5 bases from V and 5 bases from J; bases unmatched to any gene: 7. The length of the CDR3 is 15 residues. Germline CDR1 reads SEHNR; CDR2 reads FQNEAQ (reference sequence).

The V and J genes are TRBV30 and TRBJ1-5; D is perhaps TRBD1 (5 bases). Trimming cost V 2 bases and J 4 bases, with 12 bases left between them. Per germline, CDR1 GTSNPN and CDR2 SVGIG (reference sequence). CDR3 size: 14 residues. The CDR3 nucleotides read TGTGCCTGGAGTCGGGGGGAATCAAATCAGCCCCAGCATTTT. Translated, it gives CAWSRGESNQPQHF.

The chain links TRBV21-1 to TRBJ2-7; the D call of TRBD2 is as the table states it, not checked on the DNA. TRBV21-1 is deemed a pseudogene. The CDR3 covers 14 residues. CDR3 sequence reads: CASSKGAPSYEQYF. The CDR3 nucleotides read TGTGCCAGCAGCAAAGGAGCCCCGTCCTACGAGCAGTACTTC.

The rearrangement uses TRBV5-6 and TRBJ2-7, with D maybe TRBD2 (6 bases). Germline V lookup: CDR1 SGHDT, CDR2 YYEEEE. The CDR3 runs 17 residues. V lost 0 bases, J lost 0 bases, and 16 bases lay in between. Written as DNA, the CDR3 is TGTGCCAGCAGCTTGGCTAGCGTCGATCGGAGCTCCTACGAGCAGTACTTC. Encoded protein: CASSLASVDRSSYEQYF.

V usage is TRBV13 and J usage is TRBJ2-7; 9 bases are shared with TRBD1. Trimming removed 1 base from V and 2 bases from J; junction bases left unmatched: 3. Looked up from germline, CDR1 is PRHDT and CDR2 is FYEKMQ (reference sequence). The CDR3 has 15 amino acids. The CDR3 nucleotides are TGTGCCAGCAGCTTAGAACAGGGGGCTACCTACGAGCAGTACTTC. This gives the protein CASSLEQGATYEQYF.

In its sample, this clone was seen a few times. This chain connects TRBV4-3 to TRBJ1-4, with D possibly being TRBD1 (6 bases). This CDR3 spans 14 amino acids. The ends were cut back, 6 bases at V and 7 bases at J, with 15 bases in the middle. CDR1 is LGHNA and CDR2 is YSLEER in the germline V gene. The CDR3 sequence is CASRDRDIPEKLFF. CDR3 DNA sequence: TGCGCCAGCAGGGACCGGGACATACCTGAAAAACTGTTTTTT.

V and J are TRBV5-6 and TRBJ2-5; tentatively, D is TRBD1 (5 bases). There are 13 residues in the CDR3. V lost 3 bases and J lost 2, with 8 bases in between. Germline CDR1 and CDR2: SGHDT and YYEEEE. This chain's CDR3 is CASSSPGQETQYF. As DNA, the CDR3 is TGTGCCAGCAGCTCGCCAGGGCAAGAGACCCAGTACTTC.

The chain has TRBV5-1 and TRBJ1-1, with 9 bases matching TRBD1. V shed 0 bases, J shed 11 bases, and the junction held 5 bases outside the gene matches. The CDR3 sequence is 13 residues long. Germline CDR1 is SGHRS and CDR2 is YFSETQ. The CDR3 DNA reads as TGCGCCAGCAGCTTGGGGGACAGGGCGACGGCTTTCTTT. Encoded protein: CASSLGDRATAFF.

This sequence joins TRBV10-1 and TRBJ2-3; TRBD2 matches 16 bases. Unmatched junction bases numbered 21, after V lost 10 bases and J lost 2 bases. The V gene's germline CDR1 is WNHNN and CDR2 SYGVQD (reference sequence). The length of the CDR3 is 21 residues. Written as DNA, the CDR3 is TGCGCCACCCCAACACGAAGGGGACTAGCGGGAGGGGGAGGGCTCACAGATACGCAGTATTTT. It yields the protein CATPTRRGLAGGGGLTDTQYF.

This rearrangement joins TRBV5-4 to TRBJ2-2; D may be TRBD2 (6 bases). V dropped 3 bases and J dropped 1 base, with 13 bases sitting between them. Germline V gene lookup returns CDR1 SGHNT and CDR2 YYREEE (reference sequence). The CDR3 totals 16 residues. The CDR3 reads CASSWTRDWNTGELFF. CDR3 nucleotides: TGTGCCAGCAGCTGGACCCGGGACTGGAACACCGGGGAGCTGTTTTTT. The whole variable domain, remainder taken from reference TRBV5-4 and TRBJ2-2, is ETGVTQSPTHLIKTRGQQVTLRCSSQSGHNTVSWYQQALGQGPQFIFQYYREEENGRGNFPPRFSGLQFPNYSSELNVNALELDDSALYLCASSWTRDWNTGELFFGEGSRLTVL.

This chain links TRBV10-3 with TRBJ2-1; TRBD1 matches 12 bases. This CDR3 is 17 amino acids long. Unmatched junction bases numbered 13, after V lost 7 bases and J lost 6 bases. In germline, CDR1 is ENHRY, CDR2 SYGVKD. Here the CDR3 DNA reads TGTGCCATCACCAATGAGTCCGGGACAGGGGGCTCCAATGAGCAGTTCTTC. It translates to CAITNESGTGGSNEQFF.

The rearrangement uses TRBV27 and TRBJ2-1; 8 positions agree with TRBD2. CDR1 is MNHEY, CDR2 SMNVEV, per germline (reference sequence). With V trimmed by 7 bases and J by 0 bases, 8 bases remained unmatched. The CDR3 contains 16 residues. The CDR3 DNA reads TGTGCCAGCACCCTGGGGACTAGTCGCTCCTACAATGAGCAGTTCTTC. Translated: CASTLGTSRSYNEQFF.

This sequence joins TRBV25-1 and TRBJ2-3, with 11 bases identical to TRBD1. The CDR3 sequence is 17 residues long. Germline values: CDR1 MGHDK, CDR2 SYGVNS. Trimming took 5 bases from V and 2 from J; bases not matched to a gene: 9. For the CDR3, the DNA is TGTGCCAGCAGTCACTCCCGGGACAGGGGGTTCACAGATACGCAGTATTTT. Translating it yields CASSHSRDRGFTDTQYF. Supplemented by reference TRBV25-1 and TRBJ2-3, the full variable domain reads EADIYQTPRYLVIGTGKKITLECSQTMGHDKMYWYQQDPGMELHLIHYSYGVNSTEKGDLSSESTVSRIRTEHFPLTLESARPSHTSQYLCASSHSRDRGFTDTQYFGPGTRLTVL.

V and J are TRBV6-5 and TRBJ2-4; D gene unclear. V lost 4 bases and J 0 bases, leaving 10 bases between the germline ends. From germline, CDR1 is MNHEY and CDR2 SVGAGI. The CDR3 is 15 residues long. The CDR3 protein is CASSFSTLAKNIQYF. The CDR3 DNA sequence: TGTGCCAGCAGTTTTTCGACACTAGCCAAAAACATTCAGTACTTC.

The table lists this clone with a count of one. The V gene is TRBV7-9, the J gene TRBJ2-7; 12 bases line up with TRBD2. The CDR3 consists of 15 residues. Germline V gene lookup returns CDR1 SEHNR and CDR2 FQNEAQ (reference sequence). V lost 3 bases, J lost 4 bases, and 4 bases stayed unmatched. The CDR3 region is CASSFLAGGIYEQYF. The CDR3 DNA follows: TGTGCCAGCAGCTTTCTAGCGGGAGGGATATACGAGCAGTACTTC.

CDR3 residues: CASSQALRDNEQFF. The DNA of the CDR3 is TGCGCCAGCAGCCAAGCCCTCCGGGACAATGAGCAGTTCTTC. J is TRBJ2-1 and V is TRBV4-1; no clear D. Germline V gene sequence: CDR1 MGHRA, CDR2 YSYEKL. This CDR3 spans 14 amino acids. Between the trimmed V and J ends, which lost 1 base and 5 bases, there was a span of 9 bases.

The chain uses TRBV5-8 and TRBJ2-7; weak D call: TRBD2 (6 bases). From germline, CDR1 is SGHTS and CDR2 YDEGEE. The CDR3 extends over 17 amino acids. The ends were cut back, 0 bases at V and 4 bases at J, with 20 bases in the middle. The CDR3 coding sequence is TGTGCCAGCAGCTTGGCCGGAGGGGACCCGGGGATATACGAGCAGTACTTC. This encodes CASSLAGGDPGIYEQYF.

This clone was recorded once. The chain joins TRBV10-2 to TRBJ1-1, with D perhaps matching TRBD1 (5 bases). CDR3 size: 12 residues. Trimming stripped 6 bases from V and 8 bases from J, with 13 bases between. Looked up from germline, CDR1 is WSHSY and CDR2 is SAAADI. The CDR3 region is CASSPQGYEAFF. The DNA of the CDR3 is TGCGCCAGCAGCCCCCAGGGTTACGAAGCTTTCTTT.

V and J are TRBV7-9 and TRBJ2-4, with TRBD2 as a possible D gene (5 bases). This CDR3 comprises 15 residues. CDR1 is SEHNR, CDR2 FQNEAQ, per germline (reference sequence). Trimming stripped 5 bases from V and 6 bases from J, with 17 bases between. In nucleotides, the CDR3 is TGTGCCAGCAGCGATACGAGGGCCGAGGGAAACATTCAGTACTTC. Translated, it gives CASSDTRAEGNIQYF.